The T cell receptor beta chain described here comes from a study of shared T cell receptors in the human thymus. This CDR3 is built from 18 residues. CDR1 and CDR2 (germline): WNHNN, SYGVQD (reference sequence). J lost 6 bases, V lost 2 bases, and 15 bases had no gene match. Sequencing was performed with immunoSEQ multiplex PCR; in TCRdb, only in-frame clones are kept and a portion is missing. The table shows approximately 490,000 clones, with about four fifths occurring only once. These same data were also listed under a study on human thymus T cells. Per that paper: Immunologically healthy infants in Finland undergoing congenital heart defect surgery were the donors. Thymus specimens were resections from corrective heart surgery. Biased V and J segment usage appeared in thymus and peripheral blood.

The V call is TRBV10-1, the J call TRBJ2-1; 8 bases are a match to TRBD2. The sample comprised thymocytes. The origin of this receptor is a boy in the first two years of life with a congenital heart defect. In DNA, the CDR3 is TGCGCCAGCAGTGAGCGACCTAGGAACGGGAGGGCCGGCAATGAGCAGTTCTTC. Translating it yields CASSERPRNGRAGNEQFF.